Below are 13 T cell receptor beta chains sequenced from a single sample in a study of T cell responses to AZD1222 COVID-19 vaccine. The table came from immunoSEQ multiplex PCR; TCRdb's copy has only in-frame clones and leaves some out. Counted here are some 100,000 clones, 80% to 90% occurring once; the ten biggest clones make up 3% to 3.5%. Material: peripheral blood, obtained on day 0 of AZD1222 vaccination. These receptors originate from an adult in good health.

CDR3 nucleotides: TGTGCCAGTAGTATTTTCTCCAGGGGGCCCTACAATGAGCAGTTCTTC. Translated: CASSIFSRGPYNEQFF. The chain uses TRBV19 and TRBJ2-1; TRBD1 matches 8 bases. The V gene's germline CDR1 is LNHDA and CDR2 SQIVND (reference sequence). Trimming cost V 3 bases and J 2 bases; bases outside gene matches: 6. The CDR3 is 16 residues long.

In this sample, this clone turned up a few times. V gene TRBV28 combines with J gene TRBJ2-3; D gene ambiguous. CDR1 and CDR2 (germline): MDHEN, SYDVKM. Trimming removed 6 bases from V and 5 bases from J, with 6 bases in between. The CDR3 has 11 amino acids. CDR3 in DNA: TGTGCCAGCAGCTCTATAGATACGCAGTATTTT. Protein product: CASSSIDTQYF.

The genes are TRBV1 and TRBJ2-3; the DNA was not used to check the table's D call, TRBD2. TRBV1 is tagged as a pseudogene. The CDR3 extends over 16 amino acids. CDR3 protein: CTSSQDLAGRTDTQYF. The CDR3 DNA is TGCACCAGCAGCCAAGATTTAGCGGGTAGAACAGATACGCAGTATTTT.

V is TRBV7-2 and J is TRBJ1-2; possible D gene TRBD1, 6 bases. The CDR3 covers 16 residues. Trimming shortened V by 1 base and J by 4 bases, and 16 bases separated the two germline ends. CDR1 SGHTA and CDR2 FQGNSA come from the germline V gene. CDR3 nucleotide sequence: TGTGCCAGCAGCTTAGGGCTGGCAGGGGTTGCCTATGGCTACACCTTC. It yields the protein CASSLGLAGVAYGYTF. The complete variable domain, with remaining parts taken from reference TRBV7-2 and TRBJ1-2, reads GAGVSQSPSNKVTEKGKDVELRCDPISGHTALYWYRQSLGQGLEFLIYFQGNSAPDKSGLPSDRFSAERTGGSVSTLTIQRTQQEDSAVYLCASSLGLAGVAYGYTFGSGTRLTVV.

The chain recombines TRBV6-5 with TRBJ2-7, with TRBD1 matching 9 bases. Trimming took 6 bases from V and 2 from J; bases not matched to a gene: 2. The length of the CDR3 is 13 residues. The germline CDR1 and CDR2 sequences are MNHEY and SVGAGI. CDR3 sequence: CASSRDRAYEQYF. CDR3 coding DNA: TGTGCCAGCAGCCGGGACAGGGCCTACGAGCAGTACTTC.

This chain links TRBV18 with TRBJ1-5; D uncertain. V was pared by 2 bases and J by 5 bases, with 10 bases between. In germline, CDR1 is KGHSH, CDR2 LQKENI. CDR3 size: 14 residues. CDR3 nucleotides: TGTGCCAGCTCACCAAACAGCCTAGATCAGCCCCAGCATTTT. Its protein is CASSPNSLDQPQHF.

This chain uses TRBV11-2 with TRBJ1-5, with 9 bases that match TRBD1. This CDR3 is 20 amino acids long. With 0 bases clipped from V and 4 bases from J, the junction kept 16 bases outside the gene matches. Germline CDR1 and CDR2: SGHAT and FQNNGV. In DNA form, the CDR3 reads TGTGCCAGCAGCTTAGACGTCTATTGGTATGGGGACAGGGAAAATCAGCCCCAGCATTTT. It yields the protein CASSLDVYWYGDRENQPQHF.

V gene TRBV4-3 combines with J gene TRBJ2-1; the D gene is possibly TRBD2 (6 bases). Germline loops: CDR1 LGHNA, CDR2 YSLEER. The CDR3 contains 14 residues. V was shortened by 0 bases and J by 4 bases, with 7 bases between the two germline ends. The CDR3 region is CASSQDRGYNEQFF. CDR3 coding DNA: TGCGCCAGCAGCCAAGATCGGGGGTACAATGAGCAGTTCTTC.

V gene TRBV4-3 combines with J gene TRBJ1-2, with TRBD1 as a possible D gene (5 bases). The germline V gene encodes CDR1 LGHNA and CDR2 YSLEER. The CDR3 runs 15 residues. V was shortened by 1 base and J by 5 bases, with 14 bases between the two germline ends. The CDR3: CASSQVSHGAYGYTF. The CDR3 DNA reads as TGCGCCAGCAGCCAAGTGTCCCATGGGGCGTATGGCTACACCTTC.

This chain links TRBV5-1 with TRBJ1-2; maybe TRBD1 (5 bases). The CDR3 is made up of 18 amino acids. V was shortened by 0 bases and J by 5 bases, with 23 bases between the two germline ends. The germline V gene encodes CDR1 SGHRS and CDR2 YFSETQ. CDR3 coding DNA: TGCGCCAGCAGCTTGGCCCCGGGGGAGGCTACGGACGGTTATGGCTACACCTTC. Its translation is CASSLAPGEATDGYGYTF.

The CDR3 loop is CASSLLNNQPQHF. Here the CDR3 DNA reads TGTGCCAGCAGTTTGCTCAACAATCAGCCCCAGCATTTT. The chain joins TRBV27 to TRBJ1-5; D unclear. The V gene lost 3 bases and the J gene lost 3 bases, with 6 bases spanning the gap. The CDR3 contains 13 residues. Germline CDR1 MNHEY, CDR2 SMNVEV (reference sequence).

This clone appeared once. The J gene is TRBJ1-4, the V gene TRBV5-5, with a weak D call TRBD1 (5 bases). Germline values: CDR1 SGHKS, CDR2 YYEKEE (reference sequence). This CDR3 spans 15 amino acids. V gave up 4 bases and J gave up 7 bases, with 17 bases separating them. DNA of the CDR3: TGTGCCAGCAGCCACCCCAGGGCGGGCTCTGAAAAACTGTTTTTT. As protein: CASSHPRAGSEKLFF.

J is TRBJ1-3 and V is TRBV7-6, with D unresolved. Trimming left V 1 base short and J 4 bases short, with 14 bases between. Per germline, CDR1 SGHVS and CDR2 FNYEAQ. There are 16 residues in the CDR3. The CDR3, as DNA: TGTGCCAGCAGCTTAGGCCCGCCGGGGTCCGGAAACACCATATATTTT. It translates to CASSLGPPGSGNTIYF.